The source of this T cell receptor beta chain is a study of cytotoxic CD8 clonotypes in ibrutinib-treated CLL. The CDR3 has 16 residues. Germline V gives CDR1 KGHSH, CDR2 LQKENI. Trimming shortened V by 0 bases and J by 1 base, and 10 bases separated the two germline ends. TCRdb keeps only in-frame clones here, not all; method: immunoSEQ multiplex PCR. This sample carries around 60,000 clones, 65% to 75% of them seen once, and the ten largest clones take 40% to 45%. This chain uses TRBV18 with TRBJ2-1; D is perhaps TRBD1 (5 bases). The receptor was isolated from a human donor with chronic lymphocytic leukemia. The material sequenced was PBMCs, taken after 12 months of ibrutinib treatment. This CDR3 reads CASSPPAGISYNEQFF. In nucleotides, the CDR3 is TGTGCCAGCTCACCACCTGCAGGGATTTCCTACAATGAGCAGTTCTTC.